This T cell receptor beta chain appears in the sequencing data of a study of blood T cell repertoires in COVID-19 (dated by TCRdb to the early 2020s). The study in broad terms: The collaborator samples originated in the United States, Italy and Spain and spanned the acute and convalescent phases of COVID-19. The prospective study material was composed of cDNA or gDNA derived from T cells, B-cell-depleted T cells, or PBMCs. The dataset comprised deeply sampled blood TCRbeta repertoires from subjects exposed to, actively infected with, or recovered from COVID-19. The sample metadata nearly always contained a de-identified subject ID, COVID-19 status, age in years and sex. The samples were drawn from two sources: the first 160 participants of the ongoing ImmuneRACE study, and 1,000 to 1,500 subjects contributed by 6 global collaborators. The repertoires were made available in a free public database intended to serve as a resource for research on the immune response to SARS-CoV-2. Where available, HLA class I and class II types were taken from metadata supplied by the sample provider and were not determined by assay-based typing. Broader findings and caveats from the paper: How much clinical and demographic metadata was included differed by source and by participant, and the metadata was provided uncurated.

On this clone: What this receptor recognizes is not known. No base quality information exists; no much larger clone differs at one position.

CDR1 and CDR2 were assigned from the germline V gene as SQVTM and ANQGSEA. V is shortened by 0 bases, J by 1 base, and the region joining them spans 15 bases. The CDR3 sequence holds 17 residues, the cysteine and phenylalanine included. Just the 51-base CDR3 DNA is kept, in frame starting at base 1. TCRbeta CDR3 regions were amplified from genomic DNA using the immunoSEQ Assay, a bias-controlled multiplex PCR. The authors processed their data as follows. Nucleated cell counts per sample were estimated from amplification of reference gene primers within the assay. To quantify the absolute abundance of each unique TCRbeta CDR3 rearrangement, sequence reads were collapsed and filtered. Productive Simpson clonality was computed per sample as the square root of Simpson's diversity index over productive rearrangements. The source is immuneACCESS, and TCRdb retained only in-frame sequences with V and J called. Part of the clones is not carried over; for the studies checked, unresolved V genes explain less than half of this, and the remainder is unexplained. The V and J calls and clone size are taken from that table; D and trimming were inferred from the DNA. Counted in this sample were about 220,000 clones; 80% to 85% of them appeared once. The ten largest account for about 20% of the sample.

Collaborating institutions collected whole blood in K2EDTA tubes following their own protocols. Collaborator samples were shipped for TCRbeta analysis as frozen whole blood, isolated PBMCs, or DNA extracted from either sample type. The sample was peripheral blood. This TCR was sampled from a man between 25 and 39 years old with active or convalescent COVID-19. Recombination connected TRBV29-1 to TRBJ2-2; the best D guess is TRBD2, with 6 bases matching. DNA sequence: TGCAGCGTTGAAGATCGACTACCCGGGGGGAACACCGGGGAGCTGTTTTTT. The translation is CSVEDRLPGGNTGELFF.